A single sample gave rise to the 25 T cell receptor beta chains below, sequenced in a study of TIL therapy for anti-PD-1-resistant metastatic lung cancer. This was the immunoSEQ v3 assay. Some clones are missing from TCRdb's copy, which holds only in-frame ones; the method was immunoSEQ multiplex PCR. The profile covers fewer than 65,000 clones, with about 81% appearing a single time and just under 3% taken by the ten largest. Time point described: pre-treatment sample, taken before nivolumab and TIL therapy. Specimen: blood, collected at baseline. The receptors originated from a person aged 25-79 years with non-small cell lung cancer.

V usage is TRBV11-2 and J usage is TRBJ1-4; D gene unclear. The CDR3 consists of 19 residues. Germline V lookup: CDR1 SGHAT, CDR2 FQNNGV. Trimming shortened V by 1 base and J by 0 bases, and 18 bases separated the two germline ends. CDR3 DNA: TGTGCCAGCAGCTTAGTCTCTGGCGCAGGTCGCTCAACTAATGAAAAACTGTTTTTT. Amino acids: CASSLVSGAGRSTNEKLFF.

The chain combines TRBV28 with TRBJ1-2, with no clear D. V was trimmed by 7 bases and J by 4 bases, leaving 16 bases between them. Germline loops: CDR1 MDHEN, CDR2 SYDVKM. CDR3 length equals 14 residues. The CDR3 DNA follows: TGTGCCAGCACCCCGAGTAGGGCCGCCTATGGCTACACCTTC. It codes for CASTPSRAAYGYTF.

This sequence joins TRBV5-4 and TRBJ2-1; D perhaps matches TRBD1 (5 bases). The V gene lost 0 bases and the J gene lost 10 bases, with 17 bases spanning the gap. The CDR3 consists of 15 residues. From germline, CDR1 is SGHNT and CDR2 YYREEE (reference sequence). CDR3 in DNA: TGTGCCAGCAGCTTGGAGGTAGCAATTAAGGGGGAGCAGTTCTTC. Residues: CASSLEVAIKGEQFF.

This chain joins TRBV10-3 and TRBJ1-1, with D possibly being TRBD1 (6 bases). Germline assignment: CDR1 ENHRY and CDR2 SYGVKD. Between the trimmed V and J ends, which lost 3 bases and 7 bases, there was a span of 12 bases. The CDR3 has 13 amino acids. The CDR3 reads CAISDIRDIEAFF. The CDR3 DNA reads TGTGCCATCAGTGATATCCGGGACATTGAAGCTTTCTTT.

A single count supports this clone. This chain uses TRBV7-3 with TRBJ2-5; no definite D call. The V end was cut by 6 bases, the J end by 5 bases, with 13 bases between. Germline loops: CDR1 SGHTA, CDR2 FQGTGA. This CDR3 is built from 13 residues. The DNA for the CDR3 is TGTGCCAGCAGTCGGGCCCTAGGGGAGACCCAGTACTTC. The encoded protein is CASSRALGETQYF. Supplemented by reference TRBV7-3 and TRBJ2-5, the full variable domain reads GAGVSQTPSNKVTEKGKYVELRCDPISGHTALYWYRQSLGQGPEFLIYFQGTGAADDSGLPNDRFFAVRPEGSVSTLKIQRTERGDSAVYLCASSRALGETQYFGPGTRLLVL.

This sequence joins TRBV28 and TRBJ2-5, with D hard to call. V lost 2 bases, J lost 10 bases, and 8 bases lay in between. CDR1 and CDR2 (germline): MDHEN, SYDVKM. The CDR3 spans 11 residues. CDR3 nucleotides: TGTGCCAGCAGTTTAGAAGCAGACCAGTACTTC. This translates into CASSLEADQYF.

The V gene is TRBV5-8, the J gene TRBJ2-3; tentatively, D is TRBD2 (7 bases). Germline loops: CDR1 SGHTS, CDR2 YDEGEE. Trimming shortened V by 2 bases and J by 3 bases, and 16 bases separated the two germline ends. There are 16 residues in the CDR3. The CDR3 DNA is TGTGCCAGCAGCTTCCCCCGCGGGGGCGCGACAGATACGCAGTATTTT. It translates to CASSFPRGGATDTQYF.

The count of this clone is one. The V and J genes are TRBV7-2 and TRBJ2-7; D might be TRBD2 (5 bases). CDR3 length: 13 amino acids. Germline CDR1 reads SGHTA; CDR2 reads FQGNSA. Trimming left V 5 bases short and J 1 base short, with 9 bases between. CDR3 in amino acids: CASSLSVSYEQYF. CDR3 DNA: TGTGCCAGCAGCCTTAGCGTATCCTACGAGCAGTACTTC.

This CDR3 is CASSQRGHYEQYF. CDR3 nucleotides: TGTGCCAGCAGTCAAAGGGGGCACTACGAGCAGTACTTC. The chain uses TRBV6-2 or TRBV6-3 and TRBJ2-7; 7 nucleotides match TRBD1. Trimming at V came to 5 bases and at J to 3 bases, leaving 4 bases not matched to a gene. The CDR3 has 13 residues. CDR1 is MNHEY, CDR2 SVGEGT, per germline.

J is TRBJ2-2 and V is TRBV28, with a tentative D call TRBD1 (6 bases). V shed 4 bases and J shed 0 bases, with 12 bases lying between them. The germline CDR1 and CDR2 sequences are MDHEN and SYDVKM. The CDR3 spans 16 residues. In nucleotides, the CDR3 is TGTGCCAGCAGTTGGGCGGACAGAGCGAACACCGGGGAGCTGTTTTTT. This encodes CASSWADRANTGELFF. Looking up the rest from reference TRBV28 and TRBJ2-2 gives the full variable domain: DVKVTQSSRYLVKRTGEKVFLECVQDMDHENMFWYRQDPGLGLRLIYFSYDVKMKEKGDIPEGYSVSREKKERFSLILESASTNQTSMYLCASSWADRANTGELFFGEGSRLTVL.

This clone was counted once. This chain connects TRBV30 to TRBJ2-2, with 15 bases matching TRBD2. The CDR3 contains 18 residues. The trim removed 4 bases at V and 0 bases at J, leaving 6 bases unmatched. Germline CDR1 GTSNPN, CDR2 SVGIG (reference sequence). The CDR3 sequence is CAWTKGLAGGPNTGELFF. The CDR3 DNA sequence: TGTGCCTGGACTAAGGGACTAGCGGGAGGACCGAACACCGGGGAGCTGTTTTTT.

This clone is labeled as medium-sized. The CDR3 sequence is CASSQMQGAGGELFF. CDR3 bases: TGCGCCAGCAGCCAGATGCAGGGGGCCGGCGGGGAGCTGTTTTTT. The rearrangement joins TRBV4-1 to TRBJ2-2, with 8 bases identical to TRBD1. Trimming cost V 3 bases and J 7 bases; bases outside gene matches: 7. This CDR3 spans 15 amino acids. CDR1 is MGHRA and CDR2 is YSYEKL in the germline V gene.

V is TRBV6-5 and J is TRBJ2-1, with 7 bases identical to TRBD1. The germline CDR1 and CDR2 sequences are MNHEY and SVGAGI. This CDR3 region has 15 residues. Trimming removed 5 bases from V and 15 bases from J; junction bases left unmatched: 19. The CDR3: CASSTRQGQFSRAFF. The CDR3, as DNA: TGTGCCAGCAGTACCCGACAGGGTCAATTTTCTAGGGCGTTCTTC.

The gene calls are TRBV6-2 or TRBV6-3 and TRBJ2-7; unclear D gene. This CDR3 is 14 amino acids long. V was clipped by 1 base and J by 6 bases, with 13 bases between them. CDR1 and CDR2 from the germline V gene are MNHEY and SVGEGT. CDR3 nucleotides: TGTGCCAGCAGTTACTGGGATACCTTCGGCGAGCAGTACTTC. Protein sequence: CASSYWDTFGEQYF.

This clone was found once. Other nucleotide sequences from this sample produce the same CDR3. The genes are TRBV2 and TRBJ2-5; D unresolved. V lost 8 bases and J lost 2, with 9 bases in between. Germline CDR1 and CDR2: SNHLY and FYNNEI. This CDR3 region has 12 residues. The CDR3: CASSREQETQYF. The CDR3 DNA follows: TGTGCCAGCTCGCGAGAGCAAGAGACCCAGTACTTC.

A note on this clone: The sample contains more than one DNA sequence encoding this CDR3. The rearrangement links TRBV29-1 to TRBJ2-7; possibly TRBD1 for D (5 bases). V lost 4 bases and J lost 4, with 14 bases in between. There are 13 residues in the CDR3. The germline gives CDR1 SQVTM, CDR2 ANQGSEA. The CDR3 DNA reads as TGCAGCGTTGGGGGCGGACCGTCTTACGAGCAGTACTTC. This sequence encodes CSVGGGPSYEQYF.

The chain carries TRBV18 and TRBJ2-1; 11 nucleotides line up with TRBD2. After removal of 0 bases from V and 5 bases from J, the junction contained 3 bases not matched to a gene. This CDR3 has 16 residues. The germline V gene has CDR1 KGHSH and CDR2 LQKENI. The CDR3 loop is CASSPPSSGRNNEQFF. In nucleotides, the CDR3 is TGTGCCAGCTCACCACCATCTAGCGGGAGGAACAATGAGCAGTTCTTC.

The V and J genes are TRBV7-2 and TRBJ1-5; no clear D gene. This CDR3 is 13 amino acids long. Germline loops: CDR1 SGHTA, CDR2 FQGNSA. Deletions cut 4 bases from V and 6 bases from J, with 10 bases between. CDR3 in amino acids: CASSSRLSQPQHF. The CDR3, as DNA: TGTGCCAGCAGCTCAAGACTCAGTCAGCCCCAGCATTTT. Filled out from reference TRBV7-2 and TRBJ1-5, the complete variable domain reads GAGVSQSPSNKVTEKGKDVELRCDPISGHTALYWYRQSLGQGLEFLIYFQGNSAPDKSGLPSDRFSAERTGGSVSTLTIQRTQQEDSAVYLCASSSRLSQPQHFGDGTRLSIL.

This clone was picked up one time. V and J are TRBV7-8 and TRBJ1-6, with a weak D call TRBD1 (6 bases). V was pared by 5 bases and J by 6 bases, with 20 bases between. This CDR3 is built from 17 residues. CDR1 and CDR2 (germline): SGHVS, FQNEAQ. The CDR3: CASSLRDIRLSNSPLHF. CDR3 nucleotides: TGTGCCAGCAGCCTCCGGGACATTCGTCTAAGTAATTCACCCCTCCACTTT.

The gene calls are TRBV24-1 and TRBJ2-3, with a possible D match to TRBD2 (5 bases). From germline, CDR1 is KGHDR and CDR2 SFDVKD. The V gene lost 10 bases and the J gene lost 6 bases, with 10 bases spanning the gap. The length of the CDR3 is 11 residues. As DNA, the CDR3 is TGTGCCACAAGAACGGGGGATACGCAGTATTTT. Protein sequence: CATRTGDTQYF.

The chain combines TRBV7-2 with TRBJ2-7; 10 bases are shared with TRBD2. CDR3 length: 15 residues. CDR1 and CDR2 (germline): SGHTA, FQGNSA. Germline trimming cut 5 bases from V and 3 bases from J; bases unmatched to any gene: 7. CDR3: CASSPLAGEGYEQYF. As DNA, the CDR3 is TGTGCCAGCAGCCCGCTAGCGGGAGAAGGCTACGAGCAGTACTTC. Full variable domain (outside the CDR3, taken from reference TRBV7-2 and TRBJ2-7): GAGVSQSPSNKVTEKGKDVELRCDPISGHTALYWYRQSLGQGLEFLIYFQGNSAPDKSGLPSDRFSAERTGGSVSTLTIQRTQQEDSAVYLCASSPLAGEGYEQYFGPGTRLTVT.

V gene TRBV27 combines with J gene TRBJ2-1; possibly TRBD2 for D (7 bases). CDR3 size: 15 residues. V lost 4 bases, J lost 4 bases, and 14 bases lay in between. The germline gives CDR1 MNHEY, CDR2 SMNVEV (reference sequence). The CDR3 bases are TGTGCCAGCAGTTGGGGGGGCACCGGGTACAATGAGCAGTTCTTC. Amino acid sequence: CASSWGGTGYNEQFF.

The rearrangement joins TRBV11-1 to TRBJ2-7; D ambiguous. Germline CDR1 is SGHAT and CDR2 is FQDESV (reference sequence). This CDR3 has 13 residues. Trimming cost V 4 bases and J 3 bases, with 10 bases left between them. CDR3 residues: CASSSRYNYEQYF. The CDR3 DNA sequence: TGTGCCAGCAGCTCCCGATACAACTACGAGCAGTACTTC.

This sequence joins TRBV6-5 and TRBJ2-2; 8 bases fit TRBD1. CDR3 size: 15 residues. The J segment lost 6 bases and the V segment lost 6 bases, leaving 9 bases of the junction unmatched. Germline V gives CDR1 MNHEY, CDR2 SVGAGI. CDR3 in DNA: TGTGCCAGCAGCCCCGGGGCAGGGGGCTCCGGGGAGCTGTTTTTT. Protein product: CASSPGAGGSGELFF.

V usage is TRBV6-5 and J usage is TRBJ2-1, with D possibly TRBD2 on 5 matching bases. The germline V gene encodes CDR1 MNHEY and CDR2 SVGAGI. The CDR3 runs to 15 residues. V lost 7 bases and J lost 6, with 19 bases in between. The CDR3 sequence: CASIPPGWSVNEQFF. The CDR3 DNA is TGTGCCAGCATTCCCCCGGGGTGGTCCGTCAATGAGCAGTTCTTC.